The rows below give T cell receptor beta chains drawn from one sample of a study of graft-versus-host responses after intestinal transplantation. Some clones are missing from TCRdb's copy, which holds only in-frame ones; the method was immunoSEQ multiplex PCR. This table has some 64,000 clones, around nine tenths appearing once. These receptors have no known antigen. The material sequenced was unstimulated CD8+ T cells sorted from spleen or lymph node cells, taken before transplant. Every receptor here comes from a human donor who was the organ donor for an intestinal transplant. Each CDR3 is given with its conserved first and last residue. D genes are given only for firm matches. Expanded clones get a size class; other rows say once, few or many, or leave the size out.

. TRBJ2-2 . TRBV6-5 CASSPWGEPGELFF TGTGCCAGCAGTCCTTGGGGGGAACCCGGGGAGCTGTTTTTT
. TRBJ2-3 TRBD2 TRBV28 CASSPWTGEAPRGADTQYF TGTGCCAGCAGCCCCTGGACCGGGGAGGCCCCTCGGGGGGCAGATACGCAGTATTTT
. TRBJ2-5 TRBD2 TRBV19 CASSTRLAGQETQYF TGTGCCAGTAGTACCCGACTAGCGGGACAAGAGACCCAGTACTTC
. TRBJ2-7 TRBD1 TRBV27 CASSPGTGGSEQYF TGTGCCAGCAGCCCCGGGACAGGGGGCAGCGAGCAGTACTTC
. TRBJ2-5 . TRBV4-2 CASSQVGKETQYF TGTGCCAGCAGCCAAGTCGGGAAAGAGACCCAGTACTTC
. TRBJ2-2 . TRBV28 CASSLWGVGELFF TGTGCCAGCAGTTTGTGGGGAGTTGGGGAGCTGTTTTTT
. TRBJ1-4 . TRBV6-6 CASSPQREATNEKLFF TGTGCCAGCAGTCCCCAGCGGGAGGCAACTAATGAAAAACTGTTTTTT
. TRBJ1-3 . TRBV30 CAWSMVSSGNTIYF TGTGCCTGGAGTATGGTCAGCTCTGGAAACACCATATATTTT
once TRBJ2-7 . TRBV7-9 CASLLKGEQYF TGTGCCAGTCTACTTAAGGGGGAGCAGTACTTC
. TRBJ2-1 TRBD2 TRBV10-3 CAISWGLAERGEQFF TGTGCCATCTCTTGGGGACTAGCGGAGAGGGGTGAGCAGTTCTTC
. TRBJ2-3 . TRBV4-1 CASSQEEGVGADTQYF TGCGCCAGCAGCCAAGAAGAGGGGGTTGGCGCAGATACGCAGTATTTT
once TRBJ2-7 . TRBV10-1 CASRKTGSAEQYF TGCGCCAGCAGGAAAACAGGGTCCGCCGAGCAGTACTTC
. TRBJ2-1 . TRBV19 CASSIPPGNEQFF TGTGCCAGTAGTATCCCCCCAGGGAATGAGCAGTTCTTC
. TRBJ1-1 . TRBV11-2 CASSLKTADF TGTGCCAGCAGCTTAAAAACTGCGGACTTT
. TRBJ2-6 . TRBV11-2 CASSLMESGANVLTF TGTGCCAGCAGCTTAATGGAGTCTGGGGCCAACGTCCTGACTTTC
. TRBJ2-1 TRBD2 TRBV5-6 CASSPREGNEQFF TGTGCCAGCAGCCCCCGGGAGGGCAATGAGCAGTTCTTC
few TRBJ1-5 TRBD1 TRBV6-5 CASSLGTGINQPQHF TGTGCCAGCAGCCTCGGGACAGGAATAAATCAGCCCCAGCATTTT
. TRBJ2-2 TRBD2 TRBV28 CASIRGLAGNTGELFF TGTGCCAGCATAAGGGGACTAGCGGGGAACACCGGGGAGCTGTTTTTT
. TRBJ1-5 TRBD1 TRBV19 CASSIQGGSNQPQHF TGTGCCAGTAGTATCCAGGGGGGTAGCAATCAGCCCCAGCATTTT
once TRBJ2-5 TRBD2 TRBV4-2 CASSQDHPSGFRETQYF TGTGCCAGCAGCCAAGATCATCCTAGCGGGTTCCGGGAGACCCAGTACTTC
once TRBJ1-3 TRBD1 TRBV28 CASSTQGAMGNTIYF TGTGCCAGCAGTACACAGGGGGCAATGGGAAACACCATATATTTT
. TRBJ2-1 . TRBV30 CAWSVSAGWSDEQFF TGTGCCTGGAGTGTATCGGCGGGTTGGTCCGATGAGCAGTTCTTC
. TRBJ2-7 TRBD2 TRBV6-1 CASSEFLAGGSEQYF TGTGCCAGCAGTGAGTTCCTAGCGGGAGGATCCGAGCAGTACTTC
. TRBJ2-7 . TRBV7-6 CASSLRQPNYEQYF TGTGCCAGCAGCCTCAGACAGCCTAACTACGAGCAGTACTTC
. TRBJ1-1 . TRBV7-9 CASSFRELNTEAFF TGTGCCAGCAGCTTCAGGGAACTGAACACTGAAGCTTTCTTT
. TRBJ1-2 . TRBV5-5 CASSLLQGVDGYTF TGTGCCAGCAGCTTACTCCAGGGTGTAGATGGCTACACCTTC
. TRBJ2-1 TRBD2 TRBV10-2 CASSGTIYNEQFF TGCGCCAGTTCAGGGACTATCTACAATGAGCAGTTCTTC
. TRBJ2-1 . TRBV18 CASSPLKGGNSYNEQFF TGTGCCAGCTCACCACTGAAAGGGGGAAACTCCTACAATGAGCAGTTCTTC
. TRBJ2-1 TRBD1 TRBV6-5 CASSYVVAGGYNEQFF TGTGCCAGCAGTTACGTCGTGGCAGGGGGTTACAATGAGCAGTTCTTC
. TRBJ1-2 . TRBV27 CASSWGRGPGVGYTF TGTGCCAGCAGTTGGGGGAGGGGCCCCGGGGTCGGCTACACCTTC
. TRBJ1-2 . TRBV11-2 CASSLDVPGRYGYTF TGTGCCAGCAGCTTAGATGTGCCAGGTCGGTATGGCTACACCTTC
once TRBJ1-6 TRBD1 TRBV19 CASSTNPWTGNNSPLHF TGTGCCAGTAGTACAAACCCGTGGACAGGGAATAATTCACCCCTCCACTTT
. TRBJ1-2 . TRBV7-2 CASSSRLRPNYGYTF TGTGCCAGCAGCTCCAGGCTTCGTCCCAACTATGGCTACACCTTC
. TRBJ2-3 TRBD2 TRBV19 CASSLTSDSVDTQYF TGTGCCAGTAGTTTGACTAGCGATTCTGTTGATACGCAGTATTTT
. TRBJ2-1 . TRBV7-3 CASSSRPADGLPYNEQFF TGTGCCAGCAGCTCCCGTCCGGCAGACGGACTACCTTACAATGAGCAGTTCTTC
. TRBJ2-7 TRBD2 TRBV4-1 CASSQELAGYEQYF TGCGCCAGCAGCCAGGAACTAGCGGGCTACGAGCAGTACTTC
. TRBJ2-4 TRBD2 TRBV19 CASSINWDSGRGNIQYF TGTGCCAGTAGTATAAATTGGGATAGCGGGAGGGGAAACATTCAGTACTTC
. TRBJ2-1 TRBD2 TRBV29-1 CSVRGLAGKNEQFF TGCAGCGTTCGGGGACTAGCGGGAAAAAATGAGCAGTTCTTC
. TRBJ1-1 . TRBV2 CASSENGGENTEAFF TGTGCCAGCAGTGAAAACGGGGGGGAGAACACTGAAGCTTTCTTT
. TRBJ1-5 . TRBV5-6 CASSLGRNSNQPQHF TGTGCCAGCAGCTTGGGGCGGAATAGCAATCAGCCCCAGCATTTT
. TRBJ2-7 TRBD2 TRBV4-1 CASSQVFSGSSYEQYF TGCGCCAGCAGCCAAGTATTTAGCGGGAGCTCCTACGAGCAGTACTTC
few TRBJ2-1 . TRBV28 CASSFVPLPDSYNEQFF TGTGCCAGCAGTTTCGTCCCTCTCCCGGACAGTTACAATGAGCAGTTCTTC
. TRBJ2-1 . TRBV5-1 CASRTAVYNEQFF TGCGCCAGCAGAACTGCCGTCTACAATGAGCAGTTCTTC
once TRBJ2-2 . TRBV7-9 CASNYLVLGGELFF TGTGCCAGCAACTACCTTGTCCTGGGCGGGGAGCTGTTTTTT
few TRBJ2-7 TRBD1 TRBV13 CASSPTGRGYEQYF TGTGCCAGCAGCCCGACAGGGAGAGGGTACGAGCAGTACTTC
. TRBJ2-2 TRBD1 TRBV18 CASSSKKDRLNTGELFF TGTGCCAGCTCCTCCAAGAAGGACAGGCTAAACACCGGGGAGCTGTTTTTT
. TRBJ2-7 TRBD2 TRBV9 CASSVGTSDEQYF TGTGCCAGCAGCGTCGGGACTAGCGACGAGCAGTACTTC
few TRBJ2-1 TRBD2 TRBV4-3 CASSQDRTSWSEQFF TGCGCCAGCAGCCAAGATAGGACTAGCTGGAGTGAGCAGTTCTTC
once TRBJ2-6 . TRBV28 CASSYRDPAGANVLTF TGTGCCAGCAGTTACAGGGATCCGGCTGGGGCCAACGTCCTGACTTTC
. TRBJ2-7 . TRBV4-1 CASSQDPGQSSYEQYF TGCGCCAGCAGCCAAGACCCAGGACAGAGCTCCTACGAGCAGTACTTC
. TRBJ1-4 TRBD1 TRBV5-1 CASSWRGRREKLFF TGCGCCAGCAGCTGGAGGGGGCGCCGGGAAAAACTGTTTTTT
. TRBJ1-3 . TRBV9 CASSAESSGNTIYF TGTGCCAGCAGCGCAGAATCCTCTGGAAACACCATATATTTT
. TRBJ2-3 . TRBV2 CASSEFSTGADTQYF TGTGCCAGCAGTGAATTTTCGACCGGGGCAGATACGCAGTATTTT
once TRBJ2-1 TRBD2 TRBV4-1 CASSQVWLAGDNEQFF TGCGCCAGCAGCCAAGTTTGGCTAGCGGGAGACAATGAGCAGTTCTTC
. TRBJ2-3 TRBD1 TRBV25-1 CASSESPGTGEPDTQYF TGTGCCAGCAGTGAATCCCCCGGGACAGGGGAACCAGATACGCAGTATTTT